Shown below are 5 T cell receptor beta chains from a single sample sequenced in a study of blood T cell repertoires in COVID-19. Generated by immunoSEQ multiplex PCR, the TCRdb table keeps only in-frame clones and is missing some. This repertoire shows about 240,000 clones, 85% to 90% found once; its top ten account for approximately 4.2%. The sequenced sample consisted of PBMCs or T cells enriched from blood (not recorded which). Source of these receptors: a woman in her 30s who had recovered from COVID-19.

The V and J genes are TRBV27 and TRBJ2-1; D uncertain. Germline V gene lookup returns CDR1 MNHEY and CDR2 SMNVEV (reference sequence). The CDR3 is 14 residues long. Trimming took off 2 bases at V and 5 bases at J, with 10 bases between the two ends. CDR3 bases: TGTGCCAGCAGTTTAGATAGAAGAAACAATGAGCAGTTCTTC. It yields the protein CASSLDRRNNEQFF.

The chain has TRBV9 and TRBJ2-5, with 8 bases aligning to TRBD2. The CDR3 runs 15 residues. V trimming: 3 bases; J trimming: 1 base; junction bases outside the gene matches: 5. Germline V gene data show CDR1 as SGDLS and CDR2 as YYNGEE. The CDR3 loop reads CASSAGAGGQETQYF. CDR3 nucleotide sequence: TGTGCCAGCAGCGCTGGGGCGGGAGGCCAAGAGACCCAGTACTTC.

This clone came up once. This chain connects TRBV11-2 to TRBJ1-2; no firm D call. CDR3 length: 17 residues. V was clipped by 0 bases and J by 2 bases, with 16 bases between them. Germline V gene sequence: CDR1 SGHAT, CDR2 FQNNGV. The CDR3 DNA is TGTGCCAGCAGCTTAGACTGGGCCGGTAGTTTCAACTATGGCTACACCTTC. Encoded protein: CASSLDWAGSFNYGYTF.

The V call is TRBV7-3, the J call TRBJ1-2, with 7 positions matching TRBD1. The CDR3 extends over 14 amino acids. The germline CDR1 and CDR2 sequences are SGHTA and FQGTGA. V dropped 3 bases and J dropped 6; count of bases not matched to a gene: 7. The CDR3 DNA sequence: TGTGCCAGCAGCTTTTCCCGGGACAGTAATGGCTACACCTTC. It is translated as CASSFSRDSNGYTF. Full variable domain (remainder filled in from reference TRBV7-3 and TRBJ1-2): GAGVSQTPSNKVTEKGKYVELRCDPISGHTALYWYRQSLGQGPEFLIYFQGTGAADDSGLPNDRFFAVRPEGSVSTLKIQRTERGDSAVYLCASSFSRDSNGYTFGSGTRLTVV.

The chain couples TRBV7-2 to TRBJ2-2; TRBD1 aligns across 7 bases. The trim removed 0 bases at V and 5 bases at J, leaving 9 bases unmatched. The germline CDR1 and CDR2 sequences are SGHTA and FQGNSA. This CDR3 is 17 amino acids long. The CDR3 coding sequence is TGTGCCAGCAGCTTAGCCGGGACAGCTTTTGGGACCGGGGAGCTGTTTTTT. Protein: CASSLAGTAFGTGELFF.